This entry describes one T cell receptor (beta chain). This clone came up a few times. What this receptor recognizes is not known. Base quality data are lacking; no much larger clone is found one base away. This record belongs to a study of shared clonotypes between healthy human individuals (dated by TCRdb to 2018 to 2021). A note on the overall study: The cohort included three men and a couple of women between 18 and 49 years of age. Blood TCR repertoires of a handful of healthy adults were deeply sequenced to estimate repertoire size and the extent of clonotype sharing between individuals. Leukapheresis yielded between about 0.8 and 9.5 billion PBMCs per donor. Libraries were prepared and TCR repertoires were sequenced by different laboratories using diverse techniques, in order to increase sequencing depth and limit assay-specific biases. Overall study results and their limits: Pairwise subsampling led to the expectation that sequencing depth would affect the degree of clonotype sharing among donors. Because the study included only a small number of donors, the genetic and exposure-history diversity represented was limited. Sampling was restricted to blood, and TCR repertoires in tissues likely differ from the TCR repertoires found in blood.

TCR CDR3 regions were amplified from genomic DNA by multiplex PCR using the deep immunoSEQ assay. Extracted genomic DNA from each cell subset was spread evenly across all wells of several immunoSEQ 96-well plates, with each plate serving as a replicate. Each replicate PCR for unsorted PBMC received roughly 300 ng genomic DNA, equal to about 30,000 T cell genomes. Ten immunoSEQ deep assay plates were used to sequence the unsorted PBMC genomic DNA. Purified libraries were measured with a Qubit 3.0 fluorometer, size-checked on a Bioanalyzer 2100, and measured again with the KAPA Library Quantification kit. Every immunoSEQ 96-well plate was sequenced on a dedicated single-read 150-cycle Illumina NextSeq 550 flow cell. Under the source paper's analysis protocol: Because only junctional sequences without quality scores were contained in the immunoSEQ output, filtering matching that applied to full-length reads could not be performed. Sequences were annotated with PyIR, a Python wrapper for IgBLAST v1.9, using IMGT germline references to assign V/J genes and CDR3. Reads with weak V/J assignments (E-value above 1e-6), missing CDR3, stop codons, out-of-frame junctions, or ambiguous translated residues were removed. V3J clonotypes were defined by identical inferred V gene, J gene, and CDR3 amino acid sequence. To compute the percentage overlap between repertoires, the number of shared unique clonotypes was divided by the size of the smaller repertoire. Richness of each repertoire was evaluated using RTK rarefaction, the Chao1 estimator, and Recon v2.1 estimates of unobserved clonotypes. TCRdb limited this immuneACCESS table to in-frame rearrangements with V and J called. A share of clones is missing; checked studies link under half to unresolved V genes, and the rest is unexplained. V, J and clone size were drawn from that table, and D and trimming were deduced from the DNA. In all, the sample holds about 490,000 clones, and 65% to 80% of those were seen once. Around 12% of the sample belongs to the ten largest clones.

The germline ends are 5 bases apart after V is trimmed by 10 bases and J by 7 bases. Spanning cysteine to phenylalanine, the CDR3 consists of 9 amino acids. The retained sequence is limited to the CDR3, 27 bases, with the frame set at the first base. Looking up the germline V gene yields CDR1 MDHEN and CDR2 SYDVKM. The donors were healthy, HIV-negative adults who had no recently reported acute infections or vaccinations. Only Caucasian adults living in Nashville, Tennessee, USA were represented among the donors. For unsorted samples, 90 million or so PBMCs were counted and genomic DNA was extracted with the QIAamp DNA Blood Mini kit. Blood was obtained by leukapheresis, after which PBMCs were separated by Ficoll-Histopaque density gradient centrifugation and cryopreserved in liquid nitrogen vapor phase.

This receptor was identified in a woman in her forties in good health. Some clones in this sample may be carry-over from other donors' samples. The sequenced material came from PBMCs. The rearrangement combines TRBV28 with TRBJ2-1; the D gene cannot be resolved reliably. The DNA sequence is as follows: TGTGCCACCGGTAATGAGCAGTTCTTC. Its protein product is CATGNEQFF.